The clone carrying this TCR beta chain was counted once. The sample originates from a study of shared clonotypes between healthy human individuals. Study at large: Used for every donor were three CD4 naive, three CD4 memory, two CD8 naive and one CD8 memory plate.

Some clones are missing from TCRdb's copy, which holds only in-frame ones; the method was immunoSEQ multiplex PCR. This table has hundreds of thousands of clones, around 72% appearing once. All the donors were Caucasian adults who lived in Nashville, Tennessee. The V and J ends lost 3 bases and 4 bases, in that order; junction bases with no gene match: 11. The CDR3 consists of 17 residues. Germline V lookup: CDR1 SGHNT, CDR2 YYREEE (reference sequence). The clonotype was recovered from a woman aged 30 to 39 in good health. The chain links TRBV5-4 to TRBJ1-2; 11 bases agree with TRBD1. The sequenced sample consisted of memory CD4+ T cells sorted from blood. Documented subset: CD45RA-negative fraction. The CDR3 loop is CASSSQKRDRGAYGYTF. The CDR3 DNA is TGTGCCAGCAGCTCCCAAAAACGGGACAGGGGGGCCTATGGCTACACCTTC.